Described below is a single T cell receptor beta chain sequence and its context. What it binds is not known. For the second PCR, which ran for about 7 to 12 cycles, a sample-barcoded 5' primer and a J-beta primer mix were used. TCRdb called the 5' RACE reads again in MiXCR, with one record for every CDR3 protein. The profile shows about 760,000 distinct CDR3 sequences, around a quarter of them singletons. The record originates from a study of blood T cells in healthy people across ages. General study results and limits: CMV infection status of these donors was not known. Roughly linearly, TCR beta diversity per million T cells fell as age increased.

The CDR3 runs 12 residues. This same sample was also part of a study on T cells of mothers and their children.

The material sequenced was blood. The gene calls are TRBV21-1 and TRBJ2-5; whether TRBD1, the table's D call, matches the DNA was not checked. Near its end, the DNA agrees better with TRBJ2-1, so the J call may be wrong. TRBV21-1 is recorded as a pseudogene. The receptor was derived from a boy younger than 18 in good health. The DNA for the CDR3 is TGTGCCAGCAGCAAGGGGGGCTATGAGCAGTTCTTC. Encoded protein: CASSKGGYEQFF.